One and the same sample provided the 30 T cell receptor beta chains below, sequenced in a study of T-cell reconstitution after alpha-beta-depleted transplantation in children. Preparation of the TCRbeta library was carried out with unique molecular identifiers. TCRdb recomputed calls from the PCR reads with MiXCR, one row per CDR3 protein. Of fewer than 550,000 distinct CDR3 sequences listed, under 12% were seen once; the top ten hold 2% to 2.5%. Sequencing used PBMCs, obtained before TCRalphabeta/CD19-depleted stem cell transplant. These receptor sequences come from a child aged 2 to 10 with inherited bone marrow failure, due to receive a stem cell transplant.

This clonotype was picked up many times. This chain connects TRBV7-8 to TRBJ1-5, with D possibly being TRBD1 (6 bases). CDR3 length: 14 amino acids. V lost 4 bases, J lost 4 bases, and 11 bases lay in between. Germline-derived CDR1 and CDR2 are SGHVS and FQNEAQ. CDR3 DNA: TGTGCCAGCAGCTCGCGGACAGCTAATCAGCCCCAGCATTTT. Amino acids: CASSSRTANQPQHF.

CDR3 loop: CATPTSGRAYNHEQFF. In DNA form, the CDR3 reads TGTGCCACCCCGACTAGCGGGAGGGCCTATAACCATGAGCAGTTCTTC. The chain joins TRBV6-2 or TRBV6-3 to TRBJ2-1; TRBD2 aligns across 14 bases. V was pared by 10 bases and J by 8 bases, with 13 bases of the junction left unmatched. The CDR3 contains 16 residues. Germline CDR1 and CDR2: MNHEY and SVGEGT.

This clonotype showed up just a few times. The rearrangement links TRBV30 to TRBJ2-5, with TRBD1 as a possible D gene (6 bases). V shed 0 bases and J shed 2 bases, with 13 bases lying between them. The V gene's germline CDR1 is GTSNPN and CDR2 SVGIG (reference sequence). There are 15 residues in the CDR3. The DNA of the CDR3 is TGTGCCTGGAGTGTATGGGGGCGTCTTCAAGAGACCCAGTACTTC. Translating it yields CAWSVWGRLQETQYF.

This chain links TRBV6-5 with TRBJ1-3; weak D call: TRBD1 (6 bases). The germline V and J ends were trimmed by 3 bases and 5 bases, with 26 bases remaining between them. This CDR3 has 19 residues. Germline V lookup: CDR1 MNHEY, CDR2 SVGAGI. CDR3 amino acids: CASSYSRTIPGGRRNTIYF. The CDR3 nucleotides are TGTGCCAGCAGTTATTCCAGGACGATACCGGGGGGCCGTCGAAACACCATATATTTT.

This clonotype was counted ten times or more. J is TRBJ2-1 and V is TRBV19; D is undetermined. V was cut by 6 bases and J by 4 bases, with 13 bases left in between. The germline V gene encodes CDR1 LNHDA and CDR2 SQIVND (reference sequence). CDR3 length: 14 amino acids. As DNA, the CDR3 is TGTGCCAGTAGCATATCAGGACGGTACAATGAGCAGTTCTTC. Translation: CASSISGRYNEQFF. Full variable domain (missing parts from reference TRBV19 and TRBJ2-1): DGGITQSPKYLFRKEGQNVTLSCEQNLNHDAMYWYRQDPGQGLRLIYYSQIVNDFQKGDIAEGYSVSREKKESFPLTVTSAQKNPTAFYLCASSISGRYNEQFFGPGTRLTVL.

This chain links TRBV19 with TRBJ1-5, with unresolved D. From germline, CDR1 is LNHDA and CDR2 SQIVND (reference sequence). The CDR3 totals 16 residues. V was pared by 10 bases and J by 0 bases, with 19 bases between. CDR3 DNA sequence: TGTGCCAAGGATTGGGTTCTTGGGTATAGCAATCAGCCCCAGCATTTT. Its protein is CAKDWVLGYSNQPQHF.

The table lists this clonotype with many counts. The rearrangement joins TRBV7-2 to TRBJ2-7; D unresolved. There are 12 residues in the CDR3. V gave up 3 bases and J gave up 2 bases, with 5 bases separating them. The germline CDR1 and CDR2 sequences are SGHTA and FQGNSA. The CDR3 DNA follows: TGTGCCAGCAGCTTTCCAGCCTACGAGCAGTACTTC. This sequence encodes CASSFPAYEQYF.

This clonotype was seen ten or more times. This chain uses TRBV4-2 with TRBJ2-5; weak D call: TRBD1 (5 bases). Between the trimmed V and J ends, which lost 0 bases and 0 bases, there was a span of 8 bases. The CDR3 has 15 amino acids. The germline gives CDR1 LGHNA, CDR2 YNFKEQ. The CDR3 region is CASSQDQGNQETQYF. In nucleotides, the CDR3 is TGTGCCAGCAGCCAAGATCAGGGTAACCAAGAGACCCAGTACTTC.

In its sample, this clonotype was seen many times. The CDR3 coding sequence is TGCGCCAGCAGCCCGGATCCTAGCGGGAAGTATTTT. The encoded protein is CASSPDPSGKYF. The rearrangement joins TRBV5-1 to TRBJ2-3; 9 bases line up with TRBD2. The V gene's germline CDR1 is SGHRS and CDR2 YFSETQ. The CDR3 runs to 12 residues. Trimming removed 4 bases from V and 13 bases from J; junction bases left unmatched: 7. Full variable domain (missing parts from reference TRBV5-1 and TRBJ2-3): KAGVTQTPRYLIKTRGQQVTLSCSPISGHRSVSWYQQTPGQGLQFLFEYFSETQRNKGNFPGRFSGRQFSNSRSEMNVSTLELGDSALYLCASSPDPSGKYFGPGTRLTVL.

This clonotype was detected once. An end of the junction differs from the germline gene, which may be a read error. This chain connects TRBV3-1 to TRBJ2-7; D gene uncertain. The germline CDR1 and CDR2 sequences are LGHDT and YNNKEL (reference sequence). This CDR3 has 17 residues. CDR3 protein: CASTQDPISGQTYEQYF. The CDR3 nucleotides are TGTGCCAGCACCCAAGATCCGATTAGTGGGCAGACCTACGAGCAGTACTTC.

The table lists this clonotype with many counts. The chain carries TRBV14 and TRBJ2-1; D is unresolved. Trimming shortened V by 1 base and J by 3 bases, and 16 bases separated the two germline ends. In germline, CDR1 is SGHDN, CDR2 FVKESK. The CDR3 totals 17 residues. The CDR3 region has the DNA TGTGCCAGCAGCCAAGTACCTAGGTCCGCTAACTACAATGAGCAGTTCTTC. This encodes CASSQVPRSANYNEQFF.

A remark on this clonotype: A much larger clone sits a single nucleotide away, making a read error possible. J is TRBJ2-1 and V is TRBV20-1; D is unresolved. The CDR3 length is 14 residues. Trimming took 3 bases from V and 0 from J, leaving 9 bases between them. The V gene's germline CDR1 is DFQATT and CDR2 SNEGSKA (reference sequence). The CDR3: CSARGPSSYNEQFF. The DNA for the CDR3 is TGCAGTGCTAGGGGCCCGAGCTCCTACAATGAGCAGTTCTTC.

CDR3 bases: TGCAGTGCTCTAGCGTCGGGGATCACAGATACGCAGTATTTT. It yields the protein CSALASGITDTQYF. This chain joins TRBV20-1 and TRBJ2-3, with TRBD2 as a possible D gene (6 bases). CDR1 and CDR2 from the germline V gene are DFQATT and SNEGSKA (reference sequence). V was shortened by 5 bases and J by 2 bases, with 14 bases between the two germline ends. This CDR3 has 14 residues.

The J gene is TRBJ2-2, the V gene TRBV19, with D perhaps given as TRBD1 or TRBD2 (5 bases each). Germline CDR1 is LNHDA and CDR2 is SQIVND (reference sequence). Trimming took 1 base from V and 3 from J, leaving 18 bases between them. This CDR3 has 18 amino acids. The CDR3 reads CASSIVRGRRLDTGELFF. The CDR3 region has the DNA TGTGCCAGTAGTATAGTGAGGGGCCGGCGGTTGGACACCGGGGAGCTGTTTTTT. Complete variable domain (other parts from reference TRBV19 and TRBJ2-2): DGGITQSPKYLFRKEGQNVTLSCEQNLNHDAMYWYRQDPGQGLRLIYYSQIVNDFQKGDIAEGYSVSREKKESFPLTVTSAQKNPTAFYLCASSIVRGRRLDTGELFFGEGSRLTVL.

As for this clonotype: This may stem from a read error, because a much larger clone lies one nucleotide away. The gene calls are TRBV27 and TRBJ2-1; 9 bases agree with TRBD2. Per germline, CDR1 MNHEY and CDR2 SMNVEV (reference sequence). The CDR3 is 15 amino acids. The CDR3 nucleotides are TGTGCCAGCAGCCCAACTAGCGGGCTATCCAATGAGCGGTTCTTC. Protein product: CASSPTSGLSNERFF.

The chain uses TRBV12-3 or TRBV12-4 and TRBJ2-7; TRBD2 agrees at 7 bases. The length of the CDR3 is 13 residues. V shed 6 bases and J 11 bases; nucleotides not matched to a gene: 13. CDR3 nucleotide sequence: TGTGCCAGCAGCCGAGGCCGGGGGGTCCAGAAGTACTTC. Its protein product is CASSRGRGVQKYF.

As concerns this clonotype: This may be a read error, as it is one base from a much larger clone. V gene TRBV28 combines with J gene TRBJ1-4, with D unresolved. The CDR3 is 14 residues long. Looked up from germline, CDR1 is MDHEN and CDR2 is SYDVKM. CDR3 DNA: TGTGCCAGCAGTTTATGGCGGGCTAATGAAAACCTGTTTTTT. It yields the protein CASSLWRANENLFF. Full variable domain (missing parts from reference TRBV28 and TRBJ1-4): DVKVTQSSRYLVKRTGEKVFLECVQDMDHENMFWYRQDPGLGLRLIYFSYDVKMKEKGDIPEGYSVSREKKERFSLILESASTNQTSMYLCASSLWRANENLFFGSGTQLSVL.

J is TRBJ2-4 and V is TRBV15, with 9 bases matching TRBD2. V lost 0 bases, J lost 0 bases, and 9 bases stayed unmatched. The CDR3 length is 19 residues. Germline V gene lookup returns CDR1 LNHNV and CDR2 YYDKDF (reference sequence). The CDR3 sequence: CATSREPSGTTLAKNIQYF. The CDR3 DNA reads TGTGCCACCAGCAGAGAGCCTAGCGGGACAACACTAGCCAAAAACATTCAGTACTTC.

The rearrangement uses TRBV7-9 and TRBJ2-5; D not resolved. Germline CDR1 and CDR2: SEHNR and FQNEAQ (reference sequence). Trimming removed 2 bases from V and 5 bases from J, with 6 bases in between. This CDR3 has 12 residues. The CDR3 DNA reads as TGTGCCAGCAGCTTACATCCGGAGACCCAGTACTTC. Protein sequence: CASSLHPETQYF.

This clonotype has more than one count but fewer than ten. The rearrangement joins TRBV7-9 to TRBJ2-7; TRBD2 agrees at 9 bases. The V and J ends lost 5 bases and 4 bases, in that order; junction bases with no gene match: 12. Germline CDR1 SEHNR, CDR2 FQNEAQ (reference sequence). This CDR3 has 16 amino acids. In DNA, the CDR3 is TGTGCCAGCAGCCCCCCGCTAGCGGGACCGCCTTACGAGCAGTACTTC. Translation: CASSPPLAGPPYEQYF.

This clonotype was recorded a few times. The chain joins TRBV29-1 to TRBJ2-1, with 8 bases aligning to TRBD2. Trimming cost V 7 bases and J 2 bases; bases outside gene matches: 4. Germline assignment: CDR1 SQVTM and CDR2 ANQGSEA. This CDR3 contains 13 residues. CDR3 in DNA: TGCAGCGCCGCGGGACTAGCCTACAATGAGCAGTTCTTC. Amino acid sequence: CSAAGLAYNEQFF.

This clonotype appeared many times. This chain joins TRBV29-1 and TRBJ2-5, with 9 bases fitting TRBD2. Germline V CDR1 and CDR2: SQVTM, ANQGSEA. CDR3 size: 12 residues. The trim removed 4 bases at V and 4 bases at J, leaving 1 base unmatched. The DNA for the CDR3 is TGCAGCGTTGTACTAGCGGGAGAGACCCAGTACTTC. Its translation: CSVVLAGETQYF.

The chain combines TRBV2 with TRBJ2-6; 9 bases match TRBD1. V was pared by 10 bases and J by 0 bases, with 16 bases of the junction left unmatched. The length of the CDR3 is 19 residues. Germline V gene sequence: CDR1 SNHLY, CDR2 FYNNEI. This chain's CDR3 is CAICMNLGQGISGANVLTF. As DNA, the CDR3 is TGTGCCATCTGTATGAACCTGGGACAGGGAATCTCTGGGGCCAACGTCCTGACTTTC.

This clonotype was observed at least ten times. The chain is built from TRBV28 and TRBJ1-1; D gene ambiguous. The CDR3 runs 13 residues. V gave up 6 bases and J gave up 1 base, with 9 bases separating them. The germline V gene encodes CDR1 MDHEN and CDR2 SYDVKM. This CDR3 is CASSLSTNTEAFF. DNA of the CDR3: TGTGCCAGCAGCCTCTCAACGAACACTGAAGCTTTCTTT.

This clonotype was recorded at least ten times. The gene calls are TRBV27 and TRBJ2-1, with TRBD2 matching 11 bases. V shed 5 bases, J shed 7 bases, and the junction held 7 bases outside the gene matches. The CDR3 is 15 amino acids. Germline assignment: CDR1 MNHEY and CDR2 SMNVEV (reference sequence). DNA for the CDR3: TGTGCCAGCAGTATACTAGCGGGAGTCTTAAATGAGCAGTTCTTC. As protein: CASSILAGVLNEQFF.

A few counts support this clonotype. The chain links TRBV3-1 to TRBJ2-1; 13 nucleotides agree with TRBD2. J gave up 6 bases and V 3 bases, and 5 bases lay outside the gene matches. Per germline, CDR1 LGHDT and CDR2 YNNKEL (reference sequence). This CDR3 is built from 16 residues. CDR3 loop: CASSHPGTSGANEQFF. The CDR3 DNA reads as TGTGCCAGCAGCCACCCCGGGACTAGCGGGGCCAATGAGCAGTTCTTC.

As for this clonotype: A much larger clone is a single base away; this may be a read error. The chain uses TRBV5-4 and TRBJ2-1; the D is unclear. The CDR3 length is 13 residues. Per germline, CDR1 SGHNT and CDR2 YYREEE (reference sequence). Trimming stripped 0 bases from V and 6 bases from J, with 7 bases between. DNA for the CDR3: TGTGCCAGCAGCTTGGAAGCAGTCAATGAGCAGTTCTTC. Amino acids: CASSLEAVNEQFF.

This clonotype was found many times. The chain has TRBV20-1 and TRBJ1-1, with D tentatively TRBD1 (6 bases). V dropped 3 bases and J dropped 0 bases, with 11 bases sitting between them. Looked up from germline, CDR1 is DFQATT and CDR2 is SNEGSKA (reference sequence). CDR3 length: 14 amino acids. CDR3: CSARGDTMNTEAFF. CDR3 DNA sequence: TGCAGTGCTAGGGGGGACACCATGAACACTGAAGCTTTCTTT.

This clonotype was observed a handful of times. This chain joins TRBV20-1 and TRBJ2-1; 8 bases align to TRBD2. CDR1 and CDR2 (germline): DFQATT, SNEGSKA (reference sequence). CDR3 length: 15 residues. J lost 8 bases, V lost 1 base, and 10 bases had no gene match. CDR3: CSARVGLAGWDEQFF. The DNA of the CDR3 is TGCAGTGCTAGAGTTGGGCTAGCGGGTTGGGATGAGCAGTTCTTC.

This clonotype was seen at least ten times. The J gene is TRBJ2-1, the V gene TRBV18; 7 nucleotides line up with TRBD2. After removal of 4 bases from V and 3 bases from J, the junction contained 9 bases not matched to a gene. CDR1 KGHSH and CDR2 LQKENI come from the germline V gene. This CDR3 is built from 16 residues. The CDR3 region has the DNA TGTGCCAGCTCACTCCCTAGCGGCTTAAGCTACAATGAGCAGTTCTTC. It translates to CASSLPSGLSYNEQFF. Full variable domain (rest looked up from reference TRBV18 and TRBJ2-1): NAGVMQNPRHLVRRRGQEARLRCSPMKGHSHVYWYRQLPEEGLKFMVYLQKENIIDESGMPKERFSAEFPKEGPSILRIQQVVRGDSAAYFCASSLPSGLSYNEQFFGPGTRLTVL.